This T cell receptor (beta chain) came from a study of T cell changes during pregnancy in multiple sclerosis. Sequenced by immunoSEQ multiplex PCR; TCRdb stores in-frame clones only, minus some. The sample holds some 40,000 clones, 85% to 95% seen once. The CDR3 spans 16 residues. Germline V gives CDR1 MDHEN, CDR2 SYDVKM. Trimming took off 3 bases at V and 0 bases at J, with 12 bases between the two ends. The sequence derives from a female donor with multiple sclerosis, enrolled in a pregnancy study. Sequenced sample: peripheral blood. The rearrangement uses TRBV28 and TRBJ2-1; D ambiguous. The CDR3 is CASSLIGRGSYNEQFF. For the CDR3, the DNA is TGTGCCAGCAGTTTGATAGGGCGCGGCTCCTACAATGAGCAGTTCTTC.